The next 2 T cell receptor beta chains were all read from a single sample in a study of control samples from healthy donors and cancer patients. Measured with immunoSEQ multiplex PCR; TCRdb has only the in-frame clones, and not every one. In the table there are 150,000 or so clones, around 90% of which are singletons. Sequencing used blood. The receptor source for this set is a man in his forties or fifties in good health.

Concerning this clone: At the DNA level, this CDR3 is encoded by other sequences in the same sample as well. J is TRBJ2-1 and V is TRBV5-1; 7 bases match TRBD1. J gave up 2 bases and V 4 bases, and 3 bases lay outside the gene matches. CDR3 length equals 14 residues. The germline CDR1 and CDR2 sequences are SGHRS and YFSETQ. The chain's CDR3 is CASSPGTAYNEQFF. CDR3 coding DNA: TGCGCCAGCAGCCCAGGGACAGCCTACAATGAGCAGTTCTTC.

In its sample, this clone was seen a few times. The J gene is TRBJ2-5, the V gene TRBV2; D remains ambiguous. Germline loops: CDR1 SNHLY, CDR2 FYNNEI. Trimming took off 2 bases at V and 5 bases at J, with 15 bases between the two ends. This CDR3 region has 15 residues. CDR3 DNA sequence: TGTGCCAGCAGTGAACCGTTGCTCCACCGGGAGACCCAGTACTTC. Its protein product is CASSEPLLHRETQYF.